This TCR beta chain was profiled in a study of shared clonotypes between healthy human individuals. General study points: Exclusively blood specimens were collected; tissue repertoires likely differ. The sharing of 5% to 5.5% of naive CD4 clonotypes was seen across a few donors.

Notes on this clone: Its antigen is unidentified.

Data came from immunoSEQ multiplex PCR; TCRdb stores just in-frame clones and leaves some out. The table includes 1.4 million or so clones, less than 99% detected once. The V end lost 3 bases, the J end lost 3 bases, and 9 bases lay between the germline ends. The germline gives CDR1 SGHTA, CDR2 FQGNSA. The CDR3 loop spans 14 amino acids. Sequences were obtained from naive CD4+ T cells sorted from blood. This sample's subset: CD45RA+ positively selected. This sequence originates from a man aged 25 to 40 in good health. The rearrangement uses TRBV7-2 and TRBJ2-1, with a possible D match to TRBD1 (5 bases). The CDR3 protein is CASSFGRDYNEQFF. The CDR3 DNA follows: TGTGCCAGCAGCTTCGGCAGGGACTACAATGAGCAGTTCTTC.